This T cell receptor (beta chain) was captured in a study of neurological immune-mediated disorders. TCRdb redid the calling of the 5' RACE reads with MiXCR, one entry per CDR3 protein. The top ten clones hold less than 2% of a sample with tens of thousands of distinct CDR3 sequences, about 3.5% of them seen once. Study-wide results and limits: When repertoires were grouped phylogenetically, those of 18 of 34 multiple sclerosis patients fell into one related-CDR3 cluster, a possible signature.

Regarding this clonotype: No antigen is known for it. One base away lies a much larger clone, so this may be a sequencing read error.

The sequence was obtained from a man younger than 40 with multiple sclerosis. Specimen: PBMCs.

CDR3 DNA: TGTGCCAGCAGTGGCAGGGCAATAACCTACGAGCAGTACTTC. Protein: CASSGRAITYEQYF. This chain connects TRBV6-1 to TRBJ2-7; a possible D gene is TRBD1 (5 bases). V was clipped by 4 bases and J by 2 bases, with 12 bases between them. The CDR3 extends over 14 amino acids. From germline, CDR1 is MNHNS and CDR2 SASEGT.